The rows below give T cell receptor beta chains drawn from one sample of a study of CD8+CD57+ T cells in acquired aplastic anemia. MiXCR, run by TCRdb on the reads, gives a single entry per CDR3 protein. The table lists around 210,000 distinct CDR3 sequences, 55% to 65% of them singletons, with about 60% in the top ten. The sample comprised sorted CD4+, CD8+, or CD8+CD57+ T cells (not recorded which) from PBMCs. Every receptor here comes from a human donor with aplastic anemia. The conserved cysteine and the conserved F or W are not part of the CDR3 here. The order of the fields is V gene, clone size, CDR3 protein. Clone size is given for some rows only: seen once, a few or many times, or a class if the clone is expanded.

v_call: TRBV7-9
clone_size: NA
cdr3_aa: ASSWVGRGQETQY

v_call: TRBV2
clone_size: NA
cdr3_aa: ASSEALGGGGTQY

v_call: TRBV7-9
clone_size: few
cdr3_aa: ASSLVRTYADTQY

v_call: TRBV11-2
clone_size: few
cdr3_aa: ASSFSGRLDEQY

v_call: TRBV4-1
clone_size: NA
cdr3_aa: ASSQGQGRSTEAF

v_call: TRBV5-1
clone_size: NA
cdr3_aa: ASSLGADNTEAF

v_call: TRBV4-2
clone_size: NA
cdr3_aa: ASSQVQNTEAF

v_call: TRBV20-1
clone_size: NA
cdr3_aa: SARTVTYEQY

v_call: TRBV20-1
clone_size: NA
cdr3_aa: SASSADSLGYT

v_call: TRBV19
clone_size: few
cdr3_aa: ASSRGQNTGELF

v_call: TRBV5-6
clone_size: many
cdr3_aa: ASRRDRPSLSGANVLT

v_call: TRBV5-1
clone_size: NA
cdr3_aa: ASRSGQRNEQF

v_call: TRBV7-9
clone_size: NA
cdr3_aa: ASKERLAGVEQY

v_call: TRBV5-1
clone_size: NA
cdr3_aa: ASSPAVDTEAF

v_call: TRBV7-7
clone_size: few
cdr3_aa: ASSLAASYEQY

v_call: TRBV2
clone_size: NA
cdr3_aa: ASSPLGGETQY

v_call: TRBV5-6
clone_size: NA
cdr3_aa: ASSLGGTGTNEKLF

v_call: TRBV15
clone_size: few
cdr3_aa: ATSRDTSGSIHEQF

v_call: TRBV10-3
clone_size: NA
cdr3_aa: AITRDRAQEQY

v_call: TRBV10-3
clone_size: NA
cdr3_aa: AISETGTGGERGTGTGELF

v_call: TRBV7-7
clone_size: few
cdr3_aa: ASRSGMGETQY

v_call: TRBV9
clone_size: NA
cdr3_aa: ASSPQGTHERETQY

v_call: TRBV9
clone_size: NA
cdr3_aa: ASSAPSRPNESGANVLT

v_call: TRBV12-3/TRBV12-4
clone_size: NA
cdr3_aa: ASSSLAGASYEQY

v_call: TRBV15
clone_size: NA
cdr3_aa: ATSRDGLAGVANTGELF

v_call: TRBV6-4
clone_size: many
cdr3_aa: ASSEGRGGDNEQF

v_call: TRBV9
clone_size: NA
cdr3_aa: ASSLGRRGEQY

v_call: TRBV7-2
clone_size: NA
cdr3_aa: AGSGGAFETQY

v_call: TRBV9
clone_size: many
cdr3_aa: ASSVTGQSFREQY

v_call: TRBV20-1
clone_size: NA
cdr3_aa: SAVRAGGASEQF

v_call: TRBV20-1
clone_size: NA
cdr3_aa: GVGRPSYGYT

v_call: TRBV29-1
clone_size: few
cdr3_aa: SVESCSLYSNQPQH

v_call: TRBV6-5
clone_size: NA
cdr3_aa: AISGPRTSDEQF

v_call: TRBV24-1
clone_size: NA
cdr3_aa: ATSDRNRGPSYNEQF

v_call: TRBV7-8
clone_size: few
cdr3_aa: ASSLQGVGANYGYT